A single T cell receptor (beta chain) is shown here with its context. Antigen specificity is unknown. This sample is part of a study of T-cell reconstitution after alpha-beta-depleted transplantation in children. Overall study findings and caveats: When one year had passed after transplant, most T-cell counts and diversity came from newly produced T cells.

Construction of the TCRbeta library involved unique molecular identifiers. TCRdb processed the PCR reads anew with MiXCR; each CDR3 protein has one entry. The sample includes roughly 420,000 distinct CDR3 sequences, around 15% of them seen just once. The V gene lost 6 bases and the J gene lost 9 bases, with 9 bases spanning the gap. Germline V CDR1 and CDR2: SNHLY, FYNNEI. The CDR3 loop spans 10 amino acids. This sequence originates from a boy less than two years old who had a stem cell transplant for Wiskott-Aldrich syndrome, so the T cells may come from the graft donor. V usage is TRBV2 and J usage is TRBJ2-7; D possibly uses TRBD1 or TRBD2 (6 bases each). Sequenced here: PBMCs, mostly from graft donor cells, sampled 360 days after TCRalphabeta/CD19-depleted stem cell transplant. The CDR3 sequence is CASRGGGQYF. For the CDR3, the DNA is TGTGCCAGCAGAGGGGGAGGGCAGTACTTC. Drawing the rest from reference TRBV2 and TRBJ2-7, the complete variable domain is EPEVTQTPSHQVTQMGQEVILRCVPISNHLYFYWYRQILGQKVEFLVSFYNNEISEKSEIFDDQFSVERPDGSNFTLKIRSTKLEDSAMYFCASRGGGQYFGPGTRLTVT.